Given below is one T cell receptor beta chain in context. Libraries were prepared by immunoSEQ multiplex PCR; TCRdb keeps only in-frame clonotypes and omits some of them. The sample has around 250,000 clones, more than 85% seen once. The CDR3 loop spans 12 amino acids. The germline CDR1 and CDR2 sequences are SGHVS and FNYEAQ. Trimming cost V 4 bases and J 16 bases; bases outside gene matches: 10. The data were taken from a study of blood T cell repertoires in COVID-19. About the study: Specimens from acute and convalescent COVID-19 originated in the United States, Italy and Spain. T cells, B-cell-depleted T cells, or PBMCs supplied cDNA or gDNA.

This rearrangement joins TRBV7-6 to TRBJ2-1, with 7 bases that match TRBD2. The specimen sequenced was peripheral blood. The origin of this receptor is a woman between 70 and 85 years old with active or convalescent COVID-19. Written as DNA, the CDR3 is TGTGCCAGCAGCTCCCAGGGCGGGGGTCACTTCTTC. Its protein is CASSSQGGGHFF. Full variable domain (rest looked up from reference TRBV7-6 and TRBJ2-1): GAGVSQSPRYKVTKRGQDVALRCDPISGHVSLYWYRQALGQGPEFLTYFNYEAQQDKSGLPNDRFSAERPEGSISTLTIQRTEQRDSAMYRCASSSQGGGHFFGPGTRLTVL.